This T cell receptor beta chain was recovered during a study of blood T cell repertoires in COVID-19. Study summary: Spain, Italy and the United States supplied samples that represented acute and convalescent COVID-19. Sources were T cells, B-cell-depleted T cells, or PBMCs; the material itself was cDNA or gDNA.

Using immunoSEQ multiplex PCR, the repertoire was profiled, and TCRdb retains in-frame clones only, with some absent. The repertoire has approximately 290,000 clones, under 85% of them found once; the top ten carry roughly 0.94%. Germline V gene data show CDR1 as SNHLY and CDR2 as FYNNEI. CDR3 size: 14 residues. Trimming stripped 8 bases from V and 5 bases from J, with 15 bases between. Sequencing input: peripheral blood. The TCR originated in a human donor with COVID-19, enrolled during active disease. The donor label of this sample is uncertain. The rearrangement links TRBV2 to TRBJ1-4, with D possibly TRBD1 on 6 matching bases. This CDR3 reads CASGSLGQNEKLFF. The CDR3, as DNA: TGTGCCAGCGGCAGCCTAGGACAGAATGAAAAACTGTTTTTT.